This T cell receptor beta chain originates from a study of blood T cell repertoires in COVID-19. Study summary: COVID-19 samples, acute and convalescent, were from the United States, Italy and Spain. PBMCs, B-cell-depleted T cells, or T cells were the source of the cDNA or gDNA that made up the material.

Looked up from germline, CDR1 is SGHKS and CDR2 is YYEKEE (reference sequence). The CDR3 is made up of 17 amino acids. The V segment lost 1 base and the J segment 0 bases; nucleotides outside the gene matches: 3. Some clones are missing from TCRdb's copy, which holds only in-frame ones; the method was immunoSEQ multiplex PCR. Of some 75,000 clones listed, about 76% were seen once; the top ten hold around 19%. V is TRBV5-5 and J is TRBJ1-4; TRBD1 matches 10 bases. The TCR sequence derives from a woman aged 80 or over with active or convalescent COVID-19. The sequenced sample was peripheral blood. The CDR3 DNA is TGTGCCAGCAGCTTGCGGACAGGGGGAACAACTAATGAAAAACTGTTTTTT. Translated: CASSLRTGGTTNEKLFF.